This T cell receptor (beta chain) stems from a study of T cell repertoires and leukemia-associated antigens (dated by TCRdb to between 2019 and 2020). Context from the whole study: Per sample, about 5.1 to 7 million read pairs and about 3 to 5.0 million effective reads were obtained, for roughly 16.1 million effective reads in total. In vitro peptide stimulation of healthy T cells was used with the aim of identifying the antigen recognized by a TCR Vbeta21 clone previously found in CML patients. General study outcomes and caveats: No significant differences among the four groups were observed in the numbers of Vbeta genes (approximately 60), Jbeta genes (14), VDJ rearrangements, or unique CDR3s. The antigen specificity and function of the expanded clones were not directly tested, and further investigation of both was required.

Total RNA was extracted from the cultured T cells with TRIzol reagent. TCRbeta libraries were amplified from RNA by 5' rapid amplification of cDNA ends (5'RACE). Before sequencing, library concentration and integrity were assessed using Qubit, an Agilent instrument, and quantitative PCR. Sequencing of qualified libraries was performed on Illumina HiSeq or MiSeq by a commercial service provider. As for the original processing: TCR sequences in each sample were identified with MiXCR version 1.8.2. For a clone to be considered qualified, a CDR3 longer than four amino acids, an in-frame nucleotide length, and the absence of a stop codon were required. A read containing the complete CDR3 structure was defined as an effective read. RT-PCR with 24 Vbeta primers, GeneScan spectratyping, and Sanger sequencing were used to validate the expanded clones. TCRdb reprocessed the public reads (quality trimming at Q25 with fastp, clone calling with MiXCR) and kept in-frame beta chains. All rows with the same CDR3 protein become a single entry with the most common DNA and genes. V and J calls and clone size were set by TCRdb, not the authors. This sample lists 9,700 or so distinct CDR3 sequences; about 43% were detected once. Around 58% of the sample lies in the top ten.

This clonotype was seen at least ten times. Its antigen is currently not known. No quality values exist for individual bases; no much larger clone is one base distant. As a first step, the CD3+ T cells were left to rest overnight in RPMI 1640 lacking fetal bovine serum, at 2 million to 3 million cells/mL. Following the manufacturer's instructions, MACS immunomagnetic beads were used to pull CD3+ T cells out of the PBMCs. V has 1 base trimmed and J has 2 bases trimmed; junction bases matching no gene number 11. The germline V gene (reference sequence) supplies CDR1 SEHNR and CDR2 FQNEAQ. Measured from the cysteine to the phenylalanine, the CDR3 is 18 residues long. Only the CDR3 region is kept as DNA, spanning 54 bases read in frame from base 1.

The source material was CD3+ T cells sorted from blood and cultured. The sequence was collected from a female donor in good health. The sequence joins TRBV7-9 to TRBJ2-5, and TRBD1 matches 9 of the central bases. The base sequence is TGTGCCAGCAGCTTAGACGGTTGGGGGACAGGGAGGCAAGAGACCCAGTACTTC. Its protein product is CASSLDGWGTGRQETQYF.